A selection of T cell receptor beta chains follows, all from one sample in a study of human T cells and chemical hapten exposure. TCRdb reprocessed the RACE reads via MiXCR and lists one record per CDR3 protein. The sample carries under 130,000 distinct CDR3 sequences, 11% recorded once. Material: whole blood, obtained in connection with sensitization to the hapten diphenylcyclopropenone (DPC). The source is a woman between 35 and 50 years old with alopecia areata. Some clones in this sample may be carry-over from other donors' samples. The CDR3 runs from the conserved cysteine through the conserved F or W. D genes are given only for firm matches. Only some rows state a clone size, as once, few, many or a class for expanded clones.

clone size	D gene	J gene	V gene	CDR3 protein	CDR3 DNA
many	-	TRBJ2-6	TRBV5-1	CASSFSLRATGANVLTF	TGCGCCAGCAGCTTTAGTCTTAGGGCGACTGGGGCCAACGTCCTGACTTTC
few	TRBD2	TRBJ2-7	TRBV6-2/TRBV6-3	CASNDGAGSSYEQYF	TGTGCCAGCAATGACGGAGCGGGGAGCTCCTACGAGCAGTACTTC
few	-	TRBJ1-1	TRBV7-9	CASSFSRQSVTEAFF	TGTGCCAGCAGCTTTAGTAGACAGTCGGTCACTGAAGCTTTCTTT
-	-	TRBJ1-1	TRBV27	CASSTDLPGPRHEAFF	TGTGCCAGCAGTACAGATTTGCCGGGACCGCGCCATGAAGCTTTCTTT
-	-	TRBJ2-3	TRBV7-8	CASSHLRTDTQYF	TGTGCCAGCAGCCATCTGCGCACAGATACGCAGTATTTT
many	-	TRBJ2-5	TRBV10-3	CAIRRDTQETQYF	TGTGCCATCAGGAGGGACACCCAAGAGACCCAGTACTTC
many	-	TRBJ1-1	TRBV11-2	CASSLGTGWEAFF	TGTGCCAGCAGCTTAGGTACAGGGTGGGAAGCTTTCTTT
-	TRBD2	TRBJ2-3	TRBV6-4	CASSELSGRAADTQYF	TGTGCCAGCAGTGAACTCAGCGGGAGGGCCGCAGATACGCAGTATTTT
-	-	TRBJ2-7	TRBV29-1	CSVVSGGSYEQYF	TGCAGCGTTGTGTCAGGAGGGTCCTACGAGCAGTACTTC
few	-	TRBJ2-2	TRBV6-6	CASSQNLAGELFF	TGTGCCAGCAGTCAAAACCTCGCCGGGGAGCTGTTTTTT
few	-	TRBJ2-5	TRBV12-3/TRBV12-4	CASGEGAQYF	TGTGCCAGCGGGGAGGGGGCCCAGTACTTC
many	-	TRBJ2-5	TRBV29-1	CSVTGAGWGSDF	TGCAGCGTCACCGGGGCAGGGTGGGGTTCAGACTTC
few	-	TRBJ1-1	TRBV25-1	CASKGVGLNTEAFF	TGTGCCAGCAAGGGAGTCGGCTTGAACACTGAAGCTTTCTTT
few	-	TRBJ1-1	TRBV5-5	CASSLTPTVNTEAFF	TGTGCCAGCAGCTTAACCCCTACAGTGAACACTGAAGCTTTCTTT
many	TRBD1	TRBJ1-1	TRBV12-3/TRBV12-4	CASGRGTGTGGTEAFF	TGTGCCAGCGGACGGGGGACTGGGACAGGGGGCACTGAAGCTTTCTTT
-	-	TRBJ1-2	TRBV10-3	CAISDGVQFGGYTF	TGTGCCATCAGTGACGGGGTTCAGTTTGGTGGCTACACCTTC
few	-	TRBJ2-5	TRBV2	CASRRQGLAGETQYF	TGTGCCAGCAGGAGGCAGGGGCTTGCTGGGGAGACCCAGTACTTC
few	TRBD1	TRBJ1-1	TRBV5-1	CASSLYVWGQSANTEAFF	TGCGCCAGCAGCTTGTACGTATGGGGACAGTCAGCGAACACTGAAGCTTTCTTT
few	TRBD2	TRBJ2-7	TRBV20-1	CSASHPSGRYEQYF	TGCAGTGCTAGTCATCCTAGCGGGAGATACGAGCAGTACTTC
many	TRBD2	TRBJ2-3	TRBV6-6	CASSYSKVLGLAGGPTDTQYF	TGTGCCAGCAGTTACTCGAAAGTCCTGGGACTAGCGGGGGGTCCCACAGATACGCAGTATTTT
-	-	TRBJ2-1	TRBV7-9	CATQWGTANEQFF	TGTGCCACACAGTGGGGTACGGCCAATGAGCAGTTCTTC
-	-	TRBJ2-3	TRBV7-6	CASSLARGRTDTQYF	TGTGCCAGCAGCTTAGCCCGCGGACGCACAGATACGCAGTATTTT
few	-	TRBJ1-5	TRBV6-6	CASSYETGRNQPQHF	TGTGCCAGCAGTTACGAGACAGGTCGTAATCAGCCCCAGCATTTT
-	-	TRBJ1-4	TRBV10-3	CAISKQGATNEKLIF	TGTGCCATCAGTAAACAGGGAGCAACTAATGAAAAACTGATTTTT
-	-	TRBJ1-5	TRBV7-9	CASSLTTGNQPQHF	TGTGCCAGCAGCTTAACCACTGGCAATCAGCCCCAGCATTTT
few	TRBD1	TRBJ2-5	TRBV27	CASSGQGRYF	TGTGCCAGCAGCGGACAGGGACGGTACTTC
few	-	TRBJ2-1	TRBV20-1	CSAPAQGGEQFF	TGCAGTGCCCCAGCACAGGGCGGTGAGCAGTTCTTC
-	TRBD1	TRBJ2-7	TRBV5-4	CASSQRTGVSEQYF	TGTGCCAGCAGCCAACGGACAGGGGTTAGCGAGCAGTACTTC
-	-	TRBJ2-3	TRBV7-8	CASSGLGKMTDTQYF	TGTGCCAGCAGCGGCCTGGGGAAAATGACAGATACGCAGTATTTT
many	TRBD1	TRBJ1-5	TRBV4-3	CASSQDYRGDQPQHF	TGCGCCAGCAGCCAAGACTACAGGGGCGATCAGCCCCAGCATTTT
-	-	TRBJ1-5	TRBV13	CASSLRANGNQPQHF	TGTGCCAGCAGCTTACGGGCCAACGGCAATCAGCCCCAGCATTTT
-	TRBD1	TRBJ2-7	TRBV11-2	CASSSQTGGGEQYF	TGTGCCAGCAGCTCCCAAACAGGGGGCGGCGAGCAGTACTTC
-	-	TRBJ1-1	TRBV6-1	CASSHRAGQGKIGTEAFF	TGTGCCAGCAGTCACCGGGCCGGGCAGGGAAAGATTGGCACTGAAGCTTTCTTT
-	-	TRBJ2-7	TRBV7-8	CASSLGGRQAPYEQYF	TGTGCCAGCAGCTTGGGCGGCCGACAGGCCCCCTACGAGCAGTACTTC
many	-	TRBJ2-5	TRBV7-2	CASSLSETQYF	TGTGCCAGCAGCTTAAGTGAGACCCAGTACTTC
-	TRBD2	TRBJ2-1	TRBV20-1	CSVSTGTSGRFPRSNEQFF	TGCAGTGTTTCAACCGGGACTAGCGGGAGGTTCCCCCGTTCCAATGAGCAGTTCTTC
many	-	TRBJ1-5	TRBV19	CASSRSPPTGSNQPQHF	TGTGCCAGTAGTAGGTCCCCTCCGACGGGGAGTAATCAGCCCCAGCATTTT
-	-	TRBJ1-1	TRBV30	CAWSMMWPRNTEAFF	TGTGCCTGGAGTATGATGTGGCCCCGGAACACTGAAGCTTTCTTT
-	TRBD1	TRBJ2-1	TRBV7-2	CASSLEVTGGNEQFF	TGTGCCAGCAGCTTAGAAGTGACAGGGGGCAATGAGCAGTTCTTC
many	-	TRBJ1-1	TRBV12-3/TRBV12-4	CASSLRVVGTEAFF	TGTGCCAGCAGTTTAAGGGTTGTGGGAACTGAAGCTTTCTTT